This TCR beta chain derives from a study of T cells generated in artificial thymic organoids (dated by TCRdb to 2016 to 2017). The study in broad terms: In some experiments, thymic T cells were further FACS-purified to deplete CD4 immature single positive or double positive precursors. The repertoire sequencing data shown were described as representative of three independent experiments. The study compared the TCR alpha and beta CDR3 repertoires of CD8 single positive T cells derived from in vitro artificial thymic organoids against those of naive CD8 T cells from thymus and peripheral blood.

Note on this clonotype: The specificity of this receptor is unknown. Since a much larger clone is just one base distant, this may be a read error.

V has 5 bases trimmed and J has 3 bases trimmed; junction bases matching no gene number 4. The CDR3 numbers 14 residues from cysteine through phenylalanine. Here the CDR3 DNA is all that survives: 42 bases in frame from base 1. Results the study describes overall, beyond this receptor: The TCR clonotype diversity of organoid-derived CD8 single positive T cells was physiological and comparable to that of naive CD8 T cells from thymus and blood.

Separate semi-nested PCR amplifications were run for the TCRalpha and TCRbeta libraries, using Advantage 2 and reverse primers located in the TRAC or TRBC constant regions. The amount of total RNA used for first-strand cDNA synthesis ranged from about 3 to 500 ng. TCR cDNA libraries were generated by 5'-RACE using the SMARTer PCR cDNA Synthesis kit, with a poly-dT primer for first-strand synthesis. Sample-specific 5-nucleotide barcodes were carried by the semi-nested constant-region reverse primers, and the resulting products were cleaned using the Zymo DNA Clean and Concentrator-5 kit. Up to ten barcoded samples were pooled, ligated to Illumina adaptors and sequenced as 2 x 150 bp paired-end reads on an Illumina MiSeq. Concerning the study's data processing: Demultiplexed reads were aligned with BLAT to a custom library of all human TRAV, TRAJ, TRBV, TRBD and TRBJ combinations from IMGT. The best BLAT hits were picked using pslCDnaFilter (-maxAligns=1, -ignoreIntrons), and custom Perl scripts were used to calculate clonotype frequencies. The public reads were reanalyzed by TCRdb: fastp trimming at Q25, MiXCR alignment, in-frame beta chains only. Each CDR3 protein gets just one entry, which takes the most common genes and DNA from the rows behind it. The authors' filters were not applied to this entry. The sample profile shows about 2,500 distinct CDR3 sequences; around 10% of them were found once. The ten biggest clones cover approximately 2.8% of the sample.

Primary CD8+ T cells were enriched with magnetic beads using the Miltenyi CD8+ T cell Isolation Kit. Before RNA extraction, CD3+TCRalphabeta+CD8 single positive T cells from organoids and thymus were sorted by FACS. For each sample, total RNA was purified from approximately 40,000 to 200,000 sorted cells using the RNeasy Micro kit, and RNA quality was assessed on an Agilent RNA 6000 Nano chip. To release thymocytes, thymic fragments were dissected, broken up by pipetting and passed through a 70 um strainer. The clonotype comes from a human donor who gave cord blood stem cells for thymic organoid culture, a cardiac surgery patient who gave postnatal thymus, or a blood donor (not recorded which). The chain was built from TRBV12-3 or TRBV12-4 and TRBJ2-3, with 8 middle bases fitting TRBD2. Sequencing was carried out using naive CD8+ T cells from the thymus. The cell subset or site label corresponds to: CD3+TCRalphabeta+CD8SP T cells; for blood, CD45RO-CCR7+ naive CD8+ T cells. The sequence in DNA is TGTGCCAGCAGTCTCAAGCGGGAGACAGATACGCAGTATTTT. Its amino acids are CASSLKRETDTQYF.